The 31 T cell receptor beta chains reported below all come from one sample, sequenced in a study of T cell responses to AZD1222 COVID-19 vaccine. The assay was immunoSEQ multiplex PCR, and TCRdb's table has in-frame clones only and misses some. This table has 90,000 to 120,000 clones, around nine tenths appearing once. The sequencing used peripheral blood, collected on day 0 of AZD1222 vaccination. The receptors were sampled from an adult in good health.

The gene calls are TRBV11-2 and TRBJ1-3; D call uncertain. V shed 5 bases and J shed 0 bases, with 8 bases lying between them. Germline CDR1 and CDR2: SGHAT and FQNNGV. The CDR3 consists of 14 residues. This CDR3 reads CASSPRPSGNTIYF. The CDR3 region has the DNA TGTGCCAGCAGCCCTCGACCCTCTGGAAACACCATATATTTT.

This chain joins TRBV4-1 and TRBJ2-1, with 8 nucleotides matching TRBD2. CDR1 MGHRA and CDR2 YSYEKL come from the germline V gene. The CDR3 length is 15 residues. The V gene end was trimmed by 2 bases and the J gene end by 11 bases; junction bases not matched to a gene: 11. For the CDR3, the DNA is TGCGCCAGCAGCCAATTGGGGGGACTAGATAACAAGCAGTTCTTC. Its translation is CASSQLGGLDNKQFF.

This chain joins TRBV19 and TRBJ1-2, with unresolved D. The length of the CDR3 is 13 residues. CDR1 and CDR2 from the germline V gene are LNHDA and SQIVND (reference sequence). Deletions cut 5 bases from V and 12 bases from J, with 19 bases between. The CDR3 nucleotides read TGTGCCAGTAGTGGGCGCCCCGTCCATCACCACACCTTC. This translates into CASSGRPVHHHTF.

The V and J genes are TRBV5-1 and TRBJ2-1; 10 bases line up with TRBD1. CDR3 length: 13 amino acids. Germline V gene lookup returns CDR1 SGHRS and CDR2 YFSETQ. The J segment lost 9 bases and the V segment lost 4 bases, leaving 4 bases of the junction unmatched. The CDR3 loop is CASSPGQGFEQFF. The CDR3, as DNA: TGCGCCAGCAGCCCGGGACAGGGGTTTGAGCAGTTCTTC.

The chain joins TRBV18 to TRBJ1-4; the match to TRBD1 covers 12 bases. This CDR3 is built from 18 residues. The V gene's germline CDR1 is KGHSH and CDR2 LQKENI. The ends lost 1 base at V and 6 bases at J; junction bases unmatched: 9. The CDR3 DNA reads as TGTGCCAGCTCACCACGACCGGGACAGGGGGCCTCCCATGAAAAACTGTTTTTT. It encodes CASSPRPGQGASHEKLFF. Combining the CDR3 with reference TRBV18 and TRBJ1-4 gives the whole variable domain NAGVMQNPRHLVRRRGQEARLRCSPMKGHSHVYWYRQLPEEGLKFMVYLQKENIIDESGMPKERFSAEFPKEGPSILRIQQVVRGDSAAYFCASSPRPGQGASHEKLFFGSGTQLSVL.

The rearrangement joins TRBV18 to TRBJ2-5; D tentatively reads TRBD1 or TRBD2 (5 bases each). This CDR3 is built from 14 residues. With 4 bases removed from V and 5 bases from J, the gap between germline ends came to 14 bases. The germline V gene encodes CDR1 KGHSH and CDR2 LQKENI. CDR3: CASSLNLGEETQYF. Here the CDR3 DNA reads TGTGCCAGCTCACTCAACCTAGGGGAGGAGACCCAGTACTTC.

The table lists this clone with a count of one. This chain links TRBV5-4 with TRBJ2-2; 12 nucleotides align to TRBD2. Germline CDR1 and CDR2: SGHNT and YYREEE (reference sequence). The CDR3 loop spans 14 amino acids. J gave up 6 bases and V 7 bases, and 4 bases lay outside the gene matches. The CDR3 here is CASQLAGGAGELFF. The CDR3 DNA is TGTGCCAGCCAACTAGCGGGGGGAGCCGGGGAGCTGTTTTTT.

The rearrangement uses TRBV11-3 and TRBJ1-1; 7 nucleotides agree with TRBD1. CDR3 length: 12 amino acids. The J segment lost 7 bases and the V segment lost 5 bases, leaving 4 bases of the junction unmatched. Germline V gene sequence: CDR1 SGHNT, CDR2 YENEEA. The CDR3 DNA sequence: TGTGCCAGCAGCCCGAGACAGGGTGAAGCTTTCTTT. It encodes CASSPRQGEAFF.

The CDR3 spells CASSANQWNTIYF. The CDR3 DNA reads TGTGCCAGCAGCGCGAATCAGTGGAACACCATATATTTT. The chain carries TRBV11-2 and TRBJ1-3; D gene unclear. Looked up from germline, CDR1 is SGHAT and CDR2 is FQNNGV. The ends were cut back, 5 bases at V and 7 bases at J, with 12 bases in the middle. CDR3 length: 13 residues.

The chain combines TRBV9 with TRBJ2-3; 9 nucleotides match TRBD2. V gave up 0 bases and J gave up 4 bases; unmatched junction bases: 3. CDR1 is SGDLS and CDR2 is YYNGEE in the germline V gene. The CDR3 is made up of 15 amino acids. CDR3 sequence reads: CASSVGASGADTQYF. The CDR3, as DNA: TGTGCCAGCAGCGTAGGGGCTAGCGGGGCAGATACGCAGTATTTT.

With regard to this clone: One junction end disagrees with the germline gene, perhaps due to a read error. The V call is TRBV9, the J call TRBJ1-2; D might be TRBD1 (5 bases). CDR3 length: 13 residues. CDR1 and CDR2 (germline): SGDLS, YYNGEE. The CDR3 DNA follows: TGTGCCAGCAGCGTAGGGGATGACAGCCCTACGGGCTTC. As protein: CASSVGDDSPTGF.

This clone has just one count. The chain uses TRBV5-1 and TRBJ2-2; the match to TRBD1 covers 7 bases. Germline V lookup: CDR1 SGHRS, CDR2 YFSETQ. The V segment lost 4 bases and the J segment 5 bases; nucleotides outside the gene matches: 5. The CDR3 is 14 amino acids. CDR3 loop: CASSPGGVTGELFF. CDR3 DNA: TGCGCCAGCAGCCCAGGGGGAGTTACCGGGGAGCTGTTTTTT.

V and J are TRBV10-3 and TRBJ1-2, with TRBD1 as a possible D gene (5 bases). This CDR3 spans 15 amino acids. CDR1 and CDR2 from the germline V gene are ENHRY and SYGVKD. Trimming removed 10 bases from V and 3 bases from J, with 21 bases in between. The CDR3 loop reads CASKISGTAYYGYTF. CDR3 in DNA: TGTGCCAGCAAGATTTCCGGGACGGCCTACTATGGCTACACCTTC.

The rearrangement joins TRBV13 to TRBJ1-4, with a tentative D call TRBD1 (6 bases). Germline V gene data show CDR1 as PRHDT and CDR2 as FYEKMQ (reference sequence). The CDR3 is 14 amino acids. With 5 bases removed from V and 8 bases from J, the gap between germline ends came to 15 bases. CDR3 bases: TGTGCCAGCAGCCCCCCGGGCAGGGGCGAAAAACTGTTTTTT. Translation gives CASSPPGRGEKLFF. The variable domain in full, with the rest retrieved from reference TRBV13 and TRBJ1-4, is AAGVIQSPRHLIKEKRETATLKCYPIPRHDTVYWYQQGPGQDPQFLISFYEKMQSDKGSIPDRFSAQQFSDYHSELNMSSLELGDSALYFCASSPPGRGEKLFFGSGTQLSVL.

This rearrangement joins TRBV5-6 to TRBJ2-7; 10 bases agree with TRBD2. The germline V gene encodes CDR1 SGHDT and CDR2 YYEEEE. V lost 0 bases, J lost 7 bases, and 10 bases stayed unmatched. The length of the CDR3 is 16 residues. The CDR3 DNA sequence: TGTGCCAGCAGCTTGGAGGCTAGCGGGGGAGTTAAAGAGCAGTACTTC. It translates to CASSLEASGGVKEQYF.

The chain has TRBV20-1 and TRBJ1-1; D unresolved. Deletions cut 3 bases from V and 0 bases from J, with 5 bases between. CDR1 is DFQATT, CDR2 SNEGSKA, per germline (reference sequence). The CDR3 spans 12 residues. CDR3 protein: CSASRVNTEAFF. Written as DNA, the CDR3 is TGCAGTGCTAGTAGGGTGAACACTGAAGCTTTCTTT.

The gene calls are TRBV6-5 and TRBJ2-2; D uncertain. CDR1 is MNHEY and CDR2 is SVGAGI in the germline V gene. This CDR3 is built from 13 residues. Trimming removed 8 bases at V and 5 bases at J, with 12 bases between. CDR3 sequence reads: CASVITMTGELFF. The CDR3, as DNA: TGTGCCAGCGTTATAACTATGACCGGGGAGCTGTTTTTT.

This chain links TRBV19 with TRBJ1-2; D unclear. Germline V gives CDR1 LNHDA, CDR2 SQIVND (reference sequence). There are 14 residues in the CDR3. The V end was cut by 0 bases, the J end by 2 bases, with 7 bases between. CDR3 in DNA: TGTGCCAGTAGTATAGAGAGAGGAAACTATGGCTACACCTTC. It codes for CASSIERGNYGYTF. The complete variable domain, with remaining parts taken from reference TRBV19 and TRBJ1-2, reads DGGITQSPKYLFRKEGQNVTLSCEQNLNHDAMYWYRQDPGQGLRLIYYSQIVNDFQKGDIAEGYSVSREKKESFPLTVTSAQKNPTAFYLCASSIERGNYGYTFGSGTRLTVV.

The V call is TRBV7-2, the J call TRBJ1-2; a possible D gene is TRBD1 (6 bases). Per germline, CDR1 SGHTA and CDR2 FQGNSA. V was clipped by 5 bases and J by 4 bases, with 14 bases between them. The length of the CDR3 is 14 residues. The CDR3 region has the DNA TGTGCCAGCAGCCCCCGGGTGGGGGCCTATGGCTACACCTTC. As protein: CASSPRVGAYGYTF.

The chain links TRBV10-3 to TRBJ1-2; TRBD1 agrees at 8 bases. The trim removed 0 bases at V and 5 bases at J, leaving 11 bases unmatched. Per the germline V gene, CDR1 is ENHRY and CDR2 is SYGVKD. The CDR3 totals 17 residues. The DNA of the CDR3 is TGTGCCATCAGTGAGTCGCAGGGACAGGAGAAAGGTTATGGCTACACCTTC. Amino acids: CAISESQGQEKGYGYTF.

Here the CDR3 reads CASSLEFYEQYF. CDR3 in DNA: TGTGCCAGCAGCTTAGAATTCTACGAGCAGTACTTC. The gene calls are TRBV7-2 and TRBJ2-7, with D hard to call. The germline V gene encodes CDR1 SGHTA and CDR2 FQGNSA. The V gene lost 1 base and the J gene lost 3 bases, with 4 bases spanning the gap. The CDR3 consists of 12 residues.

The J gene is TRBJ1-2, the V gene TRBV6-5; D is possibly TRBD1 (5 bases). The germline V gene encodes CDR1 MNHEY and CDR2 SVGAGI. V shed 4 bases and J shed 5 bases, with 14 bases lying between them. The CDR3 is made up of 14 amino acids. The CDR3 region has the DNA TGTGCCAGCAGTTTTCAGGTCTCAGGGTATGGCTACACCTTC. Its translation is CASSFQVSGYGYTF.

The chain recombines TRBV4-1 with TRBJ2-3, with D perhaps matching TRBD1 (6 bases). This CDR3 is 17 amino acids long. The germline V gene encodes CDR1 MGHRA and CDR2 YSYEKL. Trimming stripped 0 bases from V and 5 bases from J, with 18 bases between. CDR3 residues: CASSQEKATGQIDTQYF. As DNA, the CDR3 is TGCGCCAGCAGCCAAGAAAAAGCGACTGGACAGATAGATACGCAGTATTTT.

J is TRBJ1-1 and V is TRBV29-1; D ambiguous. Trimming cost V 7 bases and J 7 bases, with 7 bases left between them. CDR3 length: 9 residues. Germline CDR1 SQVTM, CDR2 ANQGSEA. CDR3 amino acids: CSATVEAFF. The CDR3 DNA sequence: TGCAGCGCTACAGTTGAAGCTTTCTTT.

This sequence joins TRBV14 and TRBJ2-3; 9 bases fit TRBD1. This CDR3 has 15 residues. CDR1 SGHDN and CDR2 FVKESK come from the germline V gene. V trimming: 0 bases; J trimming: 7 bases; junction bases outside the gene matches: 5. The CDR3 protein is CASSQEGQGSNTQYF. Written as DNA, the CDR3 is TGTGCCAGCAGCCAAGAGGGACAGGGATCGAATACGCAGTATTTT.

This chain uses TRBV7-8 with TRBJ1-4; the D is unclear. The germline V and J ends were trimmed by 5 bases and 3 bases, with 7 bases remaining between them. Germline V gene sequence: CDR1 SGHVS, CDR2 FQNEAQ. The CDR3 is made up of 13 amino acids. CDR3 nucleotide sequence: TGTGCCAGCAGCCGCTCGGCTAATGAAAAACTGTTTTTT. This gives the protein CASSRSANEKLFF.

J is TRBJ2-7 and V is TRBV7-9, with D maybe TRBD2 (6 bases). V was shortened by 0 bases and J by 5 bases, with 26 bases between the two germline ends. Per germline, CDR1 SEHNR and CDR2 FQNEAQ (reference sequence). CDR3 length equals 19 residues. Written as DNA, the CDR3 is TGTGCCAGCAGCTTAGCATTAGGGTTGGGAGGACTGGGGATGAACGAGCAGTACTTC. Its translation is CASSLALGLGGLGMNEQYF.

This sequence joins TRBV10-3 and TRBJ2-1, with D possibly TRBD1 on 5 matching bases. Germline CDR1 and CDR2: ENHRY and SYGVKD. The V and J ends lost 2 bases and 5 bases respectively, with 10 bases between them. The CDR3 is made up of 14 amino acids. This CDR3 reads CAISELATDNEQFF. In DNA form, the CDR3 reads TGTGCCATCAGTGAGCTCGCGACAGACAATGAGCAGTTCTTC.

This clone has just one count. J is TRBJ1-2 and V is TRBV6-5; no clear D gene. The V end lost 6 bases, the J end lost 3 bases, and 17 bases lay between the germline ends. This CDR3 spans 15 amino acids. The V gene's germline CDR1 is MNHEY and CDR2 SVGAGI. The CDR3 DNA reads as TGTGCCAGCAGACCCTACTGGTCGGACTACTATGGCTACACCTTC. It encodes CASRPYWSDYYGYTF.

The genes are TRBV7-2 and TRBJ2-1; D might be TRBD1 or TRBD2, each matching 5 bases. This CDR3 spans 13 amino acids. V lost 4 bases to trimming and J lost 7 bases, with 11 bases between them. In germline, CDR1 is SGHTA, CDR2 FQGNSA. CDR3 loop: CASSSGRWNEQFF. The CDR3 coding sequence is TGTGCCAGCAGCTCGGGACGGTGGAATGAGCAGTTCTTC.

The J gene is TRBJ1-2, the V gene TRBV7-8; 11 bases are a match to TRBD1. The CDR3 sequence is 19 residues long. In germline, CDR1 is SGHVS, CDR2 FQNEAQ. The V segment lost 5 bases and the J segment 6 bases; nucleotides outside the gene matches: 20. The CDR3 nucleotides are TGTGCCAGCAGCCCCCGATGGACAATTCGGGACAGGGGGGAAGATGGCTACACCTTC. It yields the protein CASSPRWTIRDRGEDGYTF.